Reported below is one T cell receptor (beta chain). As processed by the authors: Nucleated cell counts were estimated from reference gene primer amplification. Measured with immunoSEQ multiplex PCR; TCRdb has only the in-frame clones, and not every one. The DNA was the basis for D and trimming; V, J and clone size are from that table. The sample holds over 200,000 clones; approximately 91% are singletons and the top ten take under 7.5%. The CDR3 has 18 residues. Germline CDR1 SGHTS, CDR2 YDEGEE. Trimming removed 0 bases at V and 6 bases at J, with 22 bases between. The data were obtained in a study of blood T cell repertoires in COVID-19. Study-wide background: Sites across the United States, Italy and Spain contributed samples from acute and convalescent COVID-19.

The V gene is TRBV5-8, the J gene TRBJ1-5; possible D gene TRBD1, 5 bases. The sample comprised peripheral blood. This clonotype was sampled from a man in his sixties who had recovered from COVID-19. In DNA form, the CDR3 reads TGTGCCAGCAGCTTGGGAAGGGCAGGGAAGTTGTTCAGTCAGCCCCAGCATTTT. It encodes CASSLGRAGKLFSQPQHF.